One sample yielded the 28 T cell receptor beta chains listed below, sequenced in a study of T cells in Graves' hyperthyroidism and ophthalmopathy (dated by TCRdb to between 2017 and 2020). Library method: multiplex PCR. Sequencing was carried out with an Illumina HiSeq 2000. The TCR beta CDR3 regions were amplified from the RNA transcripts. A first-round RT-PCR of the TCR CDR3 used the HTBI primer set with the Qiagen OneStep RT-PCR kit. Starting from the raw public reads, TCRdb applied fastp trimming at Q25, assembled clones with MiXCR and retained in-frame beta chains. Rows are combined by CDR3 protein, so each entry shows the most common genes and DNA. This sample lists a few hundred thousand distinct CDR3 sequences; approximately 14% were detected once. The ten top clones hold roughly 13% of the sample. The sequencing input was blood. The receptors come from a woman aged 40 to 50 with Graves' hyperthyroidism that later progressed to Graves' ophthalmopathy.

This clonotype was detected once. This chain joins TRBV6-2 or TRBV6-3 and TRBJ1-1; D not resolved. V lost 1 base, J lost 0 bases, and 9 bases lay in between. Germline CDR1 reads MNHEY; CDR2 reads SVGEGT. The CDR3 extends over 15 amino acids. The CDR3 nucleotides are TGTGCCAGCAGTTACTTCGGGCCCTTGAACACTGAAGCTTTCTTT. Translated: CASSYFGPLNTEAFF.

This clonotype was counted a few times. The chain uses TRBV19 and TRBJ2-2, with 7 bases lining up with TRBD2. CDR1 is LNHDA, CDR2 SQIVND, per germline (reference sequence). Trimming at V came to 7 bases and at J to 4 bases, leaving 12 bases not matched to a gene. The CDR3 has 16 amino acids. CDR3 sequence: CASTPGGHGLTGELFF. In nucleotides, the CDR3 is TGTGCCAGTACCCCGGGAGGACACGGTCTCACCGGGGAGCTGTTTTTT.

CDR3 sequence: CASSYSGTGDRETQYF. CDR3 coding DNA: TGTGCCAGCAGCTATTCCGGGACAGGGGACCGAGAGACCCAGTACTTC. The V call is TRBV13, the J call TRBJ2-5; TRBD1 aligns across 10 bases. J lost 4 bases, V lost 4 bases, and 9 bases had no gene match. This CDR3 spans 16 amino acids. CDR1 is PRHDT and CDR2 is FYEKMQ in the germline V gene (reference sequence).

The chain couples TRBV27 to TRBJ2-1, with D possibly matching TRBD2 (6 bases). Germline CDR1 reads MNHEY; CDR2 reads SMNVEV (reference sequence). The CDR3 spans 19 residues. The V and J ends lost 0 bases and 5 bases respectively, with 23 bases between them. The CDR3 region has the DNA TGTGCCAGCAGTTTATCGAGATATATGAGGTGGGGCGGGAACAATGAGCAGTTCTTC. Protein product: CASSLSRYMRWGGNNEQFF.

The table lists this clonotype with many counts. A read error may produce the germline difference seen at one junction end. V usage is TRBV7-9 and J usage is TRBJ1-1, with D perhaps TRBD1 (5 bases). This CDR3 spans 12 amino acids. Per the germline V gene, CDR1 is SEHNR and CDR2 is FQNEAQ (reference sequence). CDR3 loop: CASREWETEAFF. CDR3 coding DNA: TGTGCTAGCAGGGAGTGGGAGACTGAAGCTTTCTTT. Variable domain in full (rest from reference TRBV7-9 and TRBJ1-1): DTGVSQNPRHKITKRGQNVTFRCDPISEHNRLYWYRQTLGQGPEFLTYFQNEAQLEKSRLLSDRFSAERPKGSFSTLEIQRTEQGDSAMYLCASREWETEAFFGQGTRLTVV.

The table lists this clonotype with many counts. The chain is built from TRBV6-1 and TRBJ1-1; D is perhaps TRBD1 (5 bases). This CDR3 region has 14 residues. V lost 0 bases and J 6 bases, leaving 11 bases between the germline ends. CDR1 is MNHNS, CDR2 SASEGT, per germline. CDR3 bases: TGTGCCAGCAGTGAAGCAGGCAGGGTGGCTGAAGCTTTCTTT. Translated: CASSEAGRVAEAFF.

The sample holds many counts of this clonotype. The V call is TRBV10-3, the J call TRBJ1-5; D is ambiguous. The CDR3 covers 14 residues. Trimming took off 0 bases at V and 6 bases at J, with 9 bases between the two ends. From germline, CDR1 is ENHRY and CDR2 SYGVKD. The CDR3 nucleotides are TGTGCCATCAGTGAGTCATTACGGGGTCAGCCCCAGCATTTT. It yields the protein CAISESLRGQPQHF.

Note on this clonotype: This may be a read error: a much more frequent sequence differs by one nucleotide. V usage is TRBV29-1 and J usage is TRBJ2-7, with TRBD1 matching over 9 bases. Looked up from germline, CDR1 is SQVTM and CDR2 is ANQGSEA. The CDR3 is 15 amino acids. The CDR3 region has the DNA TGCAGCGTAGAGGCTACAGGGGGCTTTCCGTACGGGCAGTACTTC. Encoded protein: CSVEATGGFPYGQYF.

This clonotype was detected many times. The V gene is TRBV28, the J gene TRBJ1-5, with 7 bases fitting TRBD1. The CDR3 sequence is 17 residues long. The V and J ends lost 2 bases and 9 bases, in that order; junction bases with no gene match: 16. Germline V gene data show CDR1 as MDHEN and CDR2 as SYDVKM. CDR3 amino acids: CASSLKGGQAPKVPQHF. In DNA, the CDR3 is TGTGCCAGCAGTTTAAAGGGCGGACAGGCTCCCAAGGTGCCCCAGCATTTT.

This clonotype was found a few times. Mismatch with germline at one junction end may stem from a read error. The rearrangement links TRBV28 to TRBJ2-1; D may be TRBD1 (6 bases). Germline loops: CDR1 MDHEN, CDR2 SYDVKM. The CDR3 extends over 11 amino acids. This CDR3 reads CASSQGYEQLF. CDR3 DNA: TGTGCCAGCTCACAGGGATATGAGCAGCTCTTC.

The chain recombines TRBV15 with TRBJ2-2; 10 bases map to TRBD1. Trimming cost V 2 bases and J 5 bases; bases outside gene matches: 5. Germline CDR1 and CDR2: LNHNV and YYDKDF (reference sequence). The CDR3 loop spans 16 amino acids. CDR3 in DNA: TGTGCCACCAGCAGAAGGACAGGGGGTTTGACCGGGGAGCTGTTTTTT. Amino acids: CATSRRTGGLTGELFF.

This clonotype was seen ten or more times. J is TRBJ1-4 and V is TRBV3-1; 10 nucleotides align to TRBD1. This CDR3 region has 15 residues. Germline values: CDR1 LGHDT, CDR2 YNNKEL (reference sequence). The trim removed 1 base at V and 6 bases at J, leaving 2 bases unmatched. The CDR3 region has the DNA TGTGCCAGCAGCCAAGCTGGGACAGGGGATGAAAAACTGTTTTTT. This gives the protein CASSQAGTGDEKLFF.

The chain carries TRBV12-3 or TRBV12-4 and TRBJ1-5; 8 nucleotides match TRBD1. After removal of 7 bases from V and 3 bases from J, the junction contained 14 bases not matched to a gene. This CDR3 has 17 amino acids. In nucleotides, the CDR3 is TGTGCCAGCACCCGGACAGGGAAGAATCGGGACAATCAGCCCCAGCATTTT. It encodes CASTRTGKNRDNQPQHF.

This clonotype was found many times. CDR3 coding DNA: TGTGCCAGCAGCCCCGGACAGGGGGCAATTGGAAACACCATATATTTT. It is translated as CASSPGQGAIGNTIYF. The V and J genes are TRBV9 and TRBJ1-3; TRBD1 matches 11 bases. There are 16 residues in the CDR3. Trimming cost V 4 bases and J 3 bases; bases outside gene matches: 6. Germline assignment: CDR1 SGDLS and CDR2 YYNGEE. The variable domain in full, completed from reference TRBV9 and TRBJ1-3, reads DSGVTQTPKHLITATGQRVTLRCSPRSGDLSVYWYQQSLDQGLQFLIQYYNGEERAKGNILERFSAQQFPDLHSELNLSSLELGDSALYFCASSPGQGAIGNTIYFGEGSWLTVV.

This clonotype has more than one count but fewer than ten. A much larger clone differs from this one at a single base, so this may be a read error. Here the CDR3 reads CASSQDDGAPPHF. CDR3 DNA sequence: TGTGCCAGCAGCCAAGATGATGGGGCGCCCCCCCACTTT. The chain has TRBV3-1 and TRBJ1-6; the D gene is possibly TRBD1 (5 bases). Germline V gene lookup returns CDR1 LGHDT and CDR2 YNNKEL (reference sequence). The CDR3 consists of 13 residues.

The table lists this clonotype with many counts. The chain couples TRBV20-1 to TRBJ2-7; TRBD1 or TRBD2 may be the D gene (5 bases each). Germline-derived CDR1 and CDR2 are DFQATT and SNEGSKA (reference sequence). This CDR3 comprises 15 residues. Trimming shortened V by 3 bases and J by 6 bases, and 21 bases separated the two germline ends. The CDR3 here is CSARTNLALGVEQYF. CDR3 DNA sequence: TGCAGTGCTAGGACGAACTTAGCTCTGGGGGTCGAGCAGTACTTC.

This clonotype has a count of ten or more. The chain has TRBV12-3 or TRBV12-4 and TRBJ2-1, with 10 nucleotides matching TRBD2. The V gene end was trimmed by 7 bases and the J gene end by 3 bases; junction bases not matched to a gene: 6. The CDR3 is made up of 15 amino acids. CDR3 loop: CASNPAGGSYNEQFF. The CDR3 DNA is TGTGCCAGCAACCCAGCGGGAGGGAGCTACAATGAGCAGTTCTTC.

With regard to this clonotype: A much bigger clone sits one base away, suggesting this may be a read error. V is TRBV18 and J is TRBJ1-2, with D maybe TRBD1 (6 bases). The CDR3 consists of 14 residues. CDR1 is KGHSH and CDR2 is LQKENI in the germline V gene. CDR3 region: CASSPQGGDYGHTF. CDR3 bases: TGTGCCAGCTCACCACAGGGGGGTGACTATGGCCACACCTTC.

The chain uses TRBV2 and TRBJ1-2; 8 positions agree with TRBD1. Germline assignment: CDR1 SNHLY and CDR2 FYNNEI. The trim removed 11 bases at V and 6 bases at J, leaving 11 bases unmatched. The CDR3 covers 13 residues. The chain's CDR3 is CAGSLWTGNGYTF. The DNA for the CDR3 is TGTGCCGGATCCCTATGGACAGGGAATGGCTACACCTTC.

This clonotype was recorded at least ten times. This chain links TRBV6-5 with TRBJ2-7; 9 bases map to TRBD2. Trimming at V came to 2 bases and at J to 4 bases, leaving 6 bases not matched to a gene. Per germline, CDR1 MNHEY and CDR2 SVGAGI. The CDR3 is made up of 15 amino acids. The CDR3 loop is CASSYQPSGIYEQYF. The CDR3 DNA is TGTGCCAGCAGTTACCAGCCTAGCGGGATATACGAGCAGTACTTC.

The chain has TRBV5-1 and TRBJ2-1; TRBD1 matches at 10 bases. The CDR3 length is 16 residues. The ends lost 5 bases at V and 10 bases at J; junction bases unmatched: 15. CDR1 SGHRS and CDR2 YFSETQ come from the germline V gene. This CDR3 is CASRGSGTGVPREQFF. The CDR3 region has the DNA TGCGCCAGCAGGGGCTCCGGGACAGGGGTACCTCGGGAGCAGTTCTTC.

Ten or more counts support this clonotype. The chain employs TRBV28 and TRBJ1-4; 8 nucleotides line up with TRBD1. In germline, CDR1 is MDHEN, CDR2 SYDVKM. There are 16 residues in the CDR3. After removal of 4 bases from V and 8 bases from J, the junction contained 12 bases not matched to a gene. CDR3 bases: TGTGCCAGCAGTTCCAGGGGGCGACGTTCACGGGAAAAACTGTTTTTT. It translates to CASSSRGRRSREKLFF.

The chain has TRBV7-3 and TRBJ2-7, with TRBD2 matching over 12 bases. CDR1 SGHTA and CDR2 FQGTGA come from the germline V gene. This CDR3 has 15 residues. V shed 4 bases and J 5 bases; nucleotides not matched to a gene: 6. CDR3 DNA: TGTGCCAGCAGCTCGACTAGCGGGAGTCTCGACGAGCAGTACTTC. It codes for CASSSTSGSLDEQYF.

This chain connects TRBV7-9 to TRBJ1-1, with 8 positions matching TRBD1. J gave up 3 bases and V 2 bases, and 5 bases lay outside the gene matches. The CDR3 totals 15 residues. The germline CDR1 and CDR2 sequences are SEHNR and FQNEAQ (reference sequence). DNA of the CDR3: TGTGCCAGCAGCTTAAATTTACAGGGGGACACTGAAGCTTTCTTT. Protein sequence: CASSLNLQGDTEAFF.

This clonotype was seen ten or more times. For the CDR3, the DNA is TGTGCCAGCAGCCCCGACCGTGGTGGAGTTTGGGGGACCCAGTACTTC. The encoded protein is CASSPDRGGVWGTQYF. V and J are TRBV9 and TRBJ2-5, with no clear D. Germline CDR1 is SGDLS and CDR2 is YYNGEE. CDR3 size: 16 residues. With 4 bases removed from V and 7 bases from J, the gap between germline ends came to 23 bases.

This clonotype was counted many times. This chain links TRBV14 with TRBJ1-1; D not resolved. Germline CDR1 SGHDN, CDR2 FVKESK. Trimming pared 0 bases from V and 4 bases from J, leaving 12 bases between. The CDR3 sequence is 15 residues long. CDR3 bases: TGTGCCAGCAGCCAAGATCTGCACAGTTTCACTGAAGCTTTCTTT. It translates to CASSQDLHSFTEAFF.

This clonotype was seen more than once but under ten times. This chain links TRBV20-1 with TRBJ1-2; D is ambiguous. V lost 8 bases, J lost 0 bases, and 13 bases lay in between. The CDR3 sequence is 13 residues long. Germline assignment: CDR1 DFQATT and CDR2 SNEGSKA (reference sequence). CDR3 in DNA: TGCAGTCCAGAGGCAGCCACTAACTATGGCTACACCTTC. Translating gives CSPEAATNYGYTF.

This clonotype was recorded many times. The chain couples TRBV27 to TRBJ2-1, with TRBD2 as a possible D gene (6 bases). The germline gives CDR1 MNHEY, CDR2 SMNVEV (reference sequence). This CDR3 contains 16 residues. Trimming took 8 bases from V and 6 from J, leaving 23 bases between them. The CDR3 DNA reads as TGTGCCAGCTCCAAGCCGGGGGTGTCGAGGGGCAATGAGCAGTTCTTC. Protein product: CASSKPGVSRGNEQFF.